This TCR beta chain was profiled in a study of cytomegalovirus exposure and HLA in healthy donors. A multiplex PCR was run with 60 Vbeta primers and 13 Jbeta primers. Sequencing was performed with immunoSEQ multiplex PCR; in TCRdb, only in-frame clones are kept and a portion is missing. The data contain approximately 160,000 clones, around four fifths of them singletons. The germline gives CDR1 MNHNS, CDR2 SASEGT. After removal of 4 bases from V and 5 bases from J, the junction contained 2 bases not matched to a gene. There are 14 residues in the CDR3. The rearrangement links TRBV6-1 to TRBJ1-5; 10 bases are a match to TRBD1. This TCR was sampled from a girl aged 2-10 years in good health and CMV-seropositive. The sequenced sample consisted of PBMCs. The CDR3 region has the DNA TGTGCCAGCAGTGGACAGGGGGCACATCAGCCCCAGCATTTT. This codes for CASSGQGAHQPQHF.